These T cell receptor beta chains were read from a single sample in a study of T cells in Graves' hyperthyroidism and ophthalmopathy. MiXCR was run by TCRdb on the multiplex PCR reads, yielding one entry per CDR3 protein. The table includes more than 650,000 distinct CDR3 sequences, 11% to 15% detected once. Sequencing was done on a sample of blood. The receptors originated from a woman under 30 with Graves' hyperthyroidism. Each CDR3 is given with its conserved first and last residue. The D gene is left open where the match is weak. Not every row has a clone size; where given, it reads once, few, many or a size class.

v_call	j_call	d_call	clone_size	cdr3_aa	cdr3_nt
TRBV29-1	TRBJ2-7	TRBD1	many	CSVGQGSEQYF	TGCAGCGTCGGACAGGGAAGCGAGCAGTACTTC
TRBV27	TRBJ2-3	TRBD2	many	CASTPAAGVRGDTQYF	TGTGCCAGCACTCCCGCGGCGGGAGTCCGTGGAGATACGCAGTATTTT
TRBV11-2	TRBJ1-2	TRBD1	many	CASSFTIGTGVGYTF	TGTGCCAGCAGCTTTACCATAGGGACAGGGGTCGGCTACACCTTC
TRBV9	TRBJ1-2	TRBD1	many	CASSVASRTGRGYTF	TGTGCCAGCAGCGTAGCTTCTAGGACAGGGCGAGGCTACACCTTC
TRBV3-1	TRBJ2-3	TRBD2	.	CASSQGLAGVDTQYF	TGTGCCAGCAGCCAGGGACTAGCGGGAGTAGATACGCAGTATTTT
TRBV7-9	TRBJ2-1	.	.	CASSLHLTGTGTYNEQFF	TGTGCCAGCAGCCTACATTTGACCGGGACGGGTACCTACAATGAGCAGTTCTTC
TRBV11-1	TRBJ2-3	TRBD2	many	CASRKRRESTDTQYF	TGTGCCAGCAGAAAGAGGCGGGAGAGCACAGATACGCAGTATTTT
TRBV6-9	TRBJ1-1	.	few	CASSYILNTEAFF	TGTGCCAGCAGTTATATTTTGAACACTGAAGCTTTCTTT
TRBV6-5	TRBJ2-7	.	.	CASSYARADSYEQYF	TGTGCCAGCAGTTACGCGAGGGCCGACTCCTACGAGCAGTACTTC
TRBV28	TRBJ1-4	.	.	CASSIRPSEKLFF	TGTGCCAGCAGTATCCGCCCATCTGAAAAACTGTTTTTT
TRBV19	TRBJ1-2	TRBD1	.	CASRPRTGGYTF	TGTGCCAGTAGACCCCGGACAGGTGGCTACACCTTC
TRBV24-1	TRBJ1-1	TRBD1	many	CATRPRGRTDTEAFF	TGTGCCACCAGACCCAGGGGGCGTACGGACACTGAAGCTTTCTTT
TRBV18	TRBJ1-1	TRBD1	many	CASSQGQGTEAFF	TGTGCCAGCTCACAAGGACAGGGAACTGAAGCTTTCTTT
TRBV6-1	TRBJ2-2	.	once	CASSPQLSRELFF	TGTGCCAGCAGTCCGCAACTGTCGAGGGAGCTGTTTTTT
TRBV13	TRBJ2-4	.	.	CASSLGGETKNIQYF	TGTGCCAGCAGCTTAGGCGGAGAAACCAAAAACATTCAGTACTTC
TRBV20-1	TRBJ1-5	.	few	CSATTGSSGNQPQHF	TGCAGTGCTACAACCGGGTCCTCGGGCAATCAGCCCCAGCATTTT
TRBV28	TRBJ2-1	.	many	CASSVLERRYNEQFF	TGTGCCAGCAGTGTACTAGAGCGGAGATACAATGAGCAGTTCTTC